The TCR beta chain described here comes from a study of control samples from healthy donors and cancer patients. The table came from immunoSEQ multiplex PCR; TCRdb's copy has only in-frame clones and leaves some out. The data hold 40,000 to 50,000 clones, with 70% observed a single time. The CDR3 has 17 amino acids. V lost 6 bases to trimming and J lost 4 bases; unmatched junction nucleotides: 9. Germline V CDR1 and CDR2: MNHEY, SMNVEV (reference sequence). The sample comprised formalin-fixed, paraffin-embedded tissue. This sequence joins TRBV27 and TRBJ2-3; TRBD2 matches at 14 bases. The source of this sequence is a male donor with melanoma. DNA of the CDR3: TGTGCCAGCAGGACTAGCGGGAGGGGCCCCCCGCCAGATACGCAGTATTTT. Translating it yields CASRTSGRGPPPDTQYF.